Listed below are T cell receptor beta chains from one sample, sequenced in a study of cytomegalovirus exposure and HLA in healthy donors. The method was immunoSEQ multiplex PCR; TCRdb's version includes in-frame clones alone and lacks a portion of them. The data show about 120,000 clones, 70% to 80% seen once. The specimen sequenced was PBMCs. Receptors were obtained from a man under 40 in good health and CMV-seropositive. Both conserved end residues are part of each CDR3. A row's size may be missing; if present it is once, few, many or a size class.

TRBV5-1	NA	TRBJ2-5	CASSATSGTGETQYF
TRBV5-8	NA	TRBJ2-1	CASSSNIWTGSYNEQFF
TRBV7-8	NA	TRBJ2-7	CASSWGLASYEQYF
TRBV28	NA	TRBJ2-1	CASSTGLLTYNEQFF
TRBV30	NA	TRBJ2-7	CAWSPLPGQGLYEQYF
TRBV7-2	NA	TRBJ1-2	CASSKDRVGGYTF
TRBV7-9	NA	TRBJ2-2	CASSPNRGNTGELFF
TRBV2	NA	TRBJ2-3	CARRDSLDTQYF
TRBV7-9	NA	TRBJ1-3	CASSFRGSSGNTIYF
TRBV10-3	NA	TRBJ1-2	CAISVHPGGYTF
TRBV9	NA	TRBJ2-2	CASSAPNHSGTSGRWELFF
TRBV6-6	NA	TRBJ2-1	CASNQPGQGHEQFF
TRBV5-1	NA	TRBJ1-1	CASAGGSEREAFF
TRBV2	few	TRBJ2-7	CASSEQGISYEQYF
TRBV11-3	NA	TRBJ1-1	CASSAQLGTMNTEAFF
TRBV4-2	NA	TRBJ2-2	CASSPSSGGGTGELFF
TRBV6-1	NA	TRBJ2-5	CASSGGLTGRETQYF
TRBV5-1	NA	TRBJ1-2	CASSLGGTFNGYTF
TRBV27	NA	TRBJ1-2	CASKTNNRPNYGYTF
TRBV5-4	NA	TRBJ2-3	CASSLSAGSAGDTQYF
TRBV6-5	NA	TRBJ2-2	CASSWTGSNTGELFF
TRBV7-8	NA	TRBJ1-1	CASSWPGGGILGEAFF
TRBV5-8	NA	TRBJ1-4	CASSIQGGSGEKLFF
TRBV7-2	NA	TRBJ2-7	CASSFGTSGSYEQYF